This T cell receptor (beta chain) was obtained from a study of cytomegalovirus exposure and HLA in healthy donors (dated by TCRdb to 2015 to 2018). Notes on the research overall: An earlier analysis of roughly 610 of the donors reported under 300 Gb of sequence data and 100 million to 120 million unique TCR beta sequences obtained from approximately 180 million T cells. Among a few hundred genotyped donors of the cohort, an average of approximately 230,000 unique TCR beta nucleotide sequences were sequenced per donor, 15% to 20% of them non-productive. The study combined high-throughput TCR immunosequencing, statistical association of individual TCRs with disease status, and machine learning to predict cytomegalovirus infection status. The study used immunosequencing to profile the T cell repertoires of 666 subjects and linked those repertoires to cytomegalovirus serostatus. Of the roughly 400 genotyped donors, approximately 80% fell in the genetic ancestry cluster associated with self-reported Caucasian donors. Roughly 300 gigabases of sequencing data and tens of millions of unique TCR sequences were included in an early release covering about 700 HLA-typed donors. Genome-wide SNP genotypes for about 60% of the roughly 700 donors were used in a later genetic analysis, which treated that subset as a discovery cohort. To study patterns of TCR occurrence, a later analysis re-analyzed previously published TCR beta repertoires from hundreds of donors and added high-resolution HLA genotyping. Typing coverage differed by locus: A, B, C, DRB1 and DQB1 were typed in roughly 620-630 donors, DQA1 in roughly 500, DPA1 in over 600, and DPB1 in just under 480. Both class I and class II loci were covered by HLA typing, at four-digit resolution. A separate validation cohort of 100 to 150 different subjects was used in addition to the roughly 640-subject first cohort. About five DR-DQ haplotypes were treated as single units for association and clustering because of strong linkage in the cohort. The study was designed to test whether signatures of past pathogen exposure could be identified by cataloging public T cell receptors. Every discovery cohort repertoire had been produced on one sequencing platform. In an earlier analysis of 587 of the donors, high-throughput TCR beta sequencing was used to judge whether each TCR beta V gene segment behaved as functional or pseudogenic. Rather than drawing on any new phenotypic data, the later analysis identified candidate immune exposures from TCR beta sequences and the way those sequences occurred across donors. Donor age, sex, ethnicity and CMV serostatus were compiled alongside the repertoire data.

Overall study outcomes, separate from this receptor: The only immune exposure information available for the cohort was CMV serostatus. According to a later analysis, TCR association rates differed among HLA loci, with DRB1 alleles showing the most associated TCRs and HLA-C alleles showing the fewest. In both the original and validation cohorts, the classifier was reported to diagnose cytomegalovirus status with high specificity and sensitivity. Linkage disequilibrium might explain the correlated functional status among segregating V segments, but an unknown experimental factor could not be ruled out. Because counts were too low, about 18 rarely observed V segments, including chromosome 9 orphons, were excluded from the earlier analysis of 587 of the donors. In this cohort, only TCR beta chains were sequenced, and detectable features were limited by the absence of alpha or paired-chain data. Some IMGT-functional V segments, including TRBV6-2 and TRBV6-3, could not be told apart with the 87-base-pair reads, so those segments were excluded. According to a later analysis, parvovirus B19, influenza, CMV and Epstein-Barr virus appeared linked to several top co-occurrence clusters. According to the authors, the approach could potentially be generalized to other disease states and immunological phenotypes. In an earlier analysis of around 500 of the donors, most TCR beta V segments appeared in productive rearrangements about 87% or about 30% of the time, broadly matching IMGT annotations. A cluster of highly shared sequence variants was judged likely to represent a technical artifact of the sequencing pipeline. Compared with the roughly 720-donor mean, donors in an Asian-associated ancestry cluster had fewer N-insertions in productive TCRs, according to a later genetic analysis. While some public TCRs were present in many individuals, most TCR sequences turned up only very rarely across donors. A few of the identified cytomegalovirus-associated TCR beta chains were confirmed in vitro to be specific for cytomegalovirus antigens. Roughly uniform sequencing depth across donors was assumed in presence/absence analyses, although this assumption may not hold. V-gene and J-gene trimming of TCR beta chains was associated with a missense DCLRE1C variant in a later genetic analysis, and the association was replicated in an independent cohort. The study listed approximately 150 TCR beta chains as associated with cytomegalovirus. A later analysis associated 17,000 or so TCR beta sequences with specific HLA alleles at a false discovery rate of 0.05. A later analysis found that most CMV-associated TCR beta chains appeared HLA-restricted, with HLA associations seemingly driven largely by CMV exposure. In a later analysis, HLA-associated TCR beta chains showed more clonal expansion and lower generation probabilities than non-associated chains that were equally common. A further reported finding was that TCR beta sequences accurately predicted the HLA-A and HLA-B alleles for most subjects in the first cohort. Because HLA typing was unavailable for some donors at each locus, only the typed subset was used in association tests. When HLA alleles, especially DR and DQ, strongly co-occurred, attributing TCR associations to individual alleles was difficult.

Library creation used the immunoSEQ multiplex PCR assay. The multiplex PCR relied on a mix of 60 forward primers for TCR Vbeta segments and 13 reverse primers for TCR Jbeta segments. Amplification of the CDR3 region of rearranged TCR beta genes was performed with a multiplex PCR assay on genomic DNA. The amplified TCR beta libraries were sequenced on the Illumina HiSeq System as 87-base-pair reads. As for the original processing: A later analysis counted 75 million to 100 million unique TCR beta chains across the 550 to 800 repertoires, and some 12 million of these chains were shared by at least two donors. To remove PCR and sequencing errors, raw reads were error-corrected and collapsed into unique sequences using a nearest-neighbor algorithm that merged closely related sequences. To assign V, D and J gene segments, CDR3 sequences were aligned to IMGT reference sequences. Each retained sequence needed at least a six-nucleotide match to both a V gene segment and a J gene segment. Rearrangements were called productive when the CDR3 lacked stop codons and stayed in frame with V and J; all others were non-productive. Following IMGT convention, CDR3 was defined as the stretch from the second conserved V-encoded cysteine to the conserved J-encoded phenylalanine. In an earlier analysis of more than 550 of the donors, sequences lacking an unambiguous match to a single V gene segment were excluded. An earlier analysis of fewer than 750 of the donors called V segments functional above 56.7% productive rearrangements and segregating when the between-donor standard deviation exceeded 5%. A statistical classification framework was built for diagnosing cytomegalovirus status from the catalog of TCR beta chain sequences. A later analysis assigned V and J genes by comparing TCR nucleotide sequences with IMGT/GENE-DB human TR gene sequences. Using the TCRdist pipeline, a later analysis assigned CDR3 sequences along with most-parsimonious VDJ recombination scenarios. A later analysis defined each TCR beta chain by its CDR3 amino acid sequence plus V-gene family, and excluded reads lacking a unique V-gene family. A later analysis removed nearly 600 highly shared, low-generation-probability nucleotide sequences to deal with suspected cross-contamination and a sequencing artifact. A later analysis calculated a clonal expansion index for each public chain from normalized within-repertoire ranks of inferred template counts. In a later analysis, generation probabilities were computed using a VDJ recombination model fitted to out-of-frame rearrangements, and the results were checked against IGoR. In a later analysis, TCR-TCR, TCR-HLA and TCR-CMV co-occurrence was scored with hypergeometric tests, and a repertoire-size bias correction was applied to TCR pairs. False discovery rates were estimated in a later analysis by permuting HLA or CMV assignments 20 times. In a later analysis, co-occurring TCRs were grouped with DBSCAN, and TCRdist sequence similarity was added when clustering was performed within HLA-allele-positive subsets. Co-occurrence clustering excluded repertoires with fewer than 30,000 or more than 120,000 public chains, plus five with anomalous nucleotide sharing. The table comes from immuneACCESS by way of TCRdb, which keeps in-frame sequences with V and J called. Part of the clones is missing from these tables; in studies checked, under half for an unresolved V gene and the rest for unknown reasons. The V and J calls and clone size were taken over from that table, and D and trimming were inferred from the DNA. The sample profile shows about 150,000 clones; around 74% of them were found once. About 2.8% of the sample is taken by the ten largest.

Note on this clone: The specificity of this receptor is unknown. No base-level quality is on record; no much larger clone is a single base apart.

The cohort comprised 670 or so healthy bone marrow donors. All cohort members were sampled while nominally healthy, although unrecorded immune exposures were likely present. The donor was CMV seronegative and belonged to the group of 380 or so seronegative cohort members. Every donor gave a peripheral blood sample, and the peripheral blood mononuclear cells from that sample were used for TCR beta sequencing. Genomic DNA was extracted from the blood cell samples with the Qiagen DNeasy Blood Extraction Kit. According to the germline V gene, CDR1 reads LGHNA and CDR2 reads YSLEER. The V end loses 0 bases and the J end loses 12 bases, and a stretch of 12 bases separates them. The CDR3, from cysteine to phenylalanine, totals 13 residues. Here the CDR3 DNA is all that survives: 39 bases in frame from base 1.

This clonotype was sampled from a man between 18 and 35 years old in good health and CMV-seronegative. The sample taken for sequencing was PBMCs. The chain couples TRBV4-3 to TRBJ2-1; TRBD1 could be the D gene, as 6 bases match. CDR3 region: CASSQETGMRQFF. The DNA reads TGCGCCAGCAGCCAAGAAACAGGGATGAGGCAGTTCTTC.